This T cell receptor beta chain was sequenced in a study of shared clonotypes between healthy human individuals. The CDR3 is 16 amino acids. Per the germline V gene, CDR1 is MRHNA and CDR2 is SNTAGT. The V end was cut by 0 bases, the J end by 4 bases, with 13 bases between. The data were produced by immunoSEQ multiplex PCR, yet TCRdb's version contains in-frame clones alone and is incomplete. The sample has around 510,000 clones, roughly 95% seen once; the top ten hold approximately 0.067%. The sample comprised naive CD4+ T cells sorted from blood. Subset given: CD45RA+ positively selected. The sequence was obtained from a woman younger than 45 in good health. V gene TRBV6-4 combines with J gene TRBJ1-5, with D unresolved. Here the CDR3 reads CASSDSRRTQNQPQHF. CDR3 sequence (DNA): TGTGCCAGCAGTGACTCTAGGCGGACCCAAAATCAGCCCCAGCATTTT.